The clone carrying this T cell receptor (beta chain) was recorded at least ten times. What it recognizes is unknown. These data originate in a study of blood T cells in healthy people across ages. The study's findings and limits: Changes in expanded clonotypes were possibly confounded, as the CMV status of donors was unknown. Older age went with lower TCR beta diversity per million T cells, in a roughly linear way. A strong correlation was found between TCR beta diversity and the percentage of naive T cells.

A second PCR, run for about 7 to 11 cycles, used a sample-barcoded 5' primer plus a J-beta primer mix. MiXCR was run by TCRdb on the 5' RACE reads, yielding one entry per CDR3 protein. Of hundreds of thousands of distinct CDR3 sequences in the sample, more than 25% are singletons; the top ten hold roughly 17%. The trim removed 7 bases at V and 8 bases at J, leaving 9 bases unmatched. Germline-derived CDR1 and CDR2 are MDHEN and SYDVKM. The length of the CDR3 is 14 residues. The sequence was collected from a woman of 80 years or more in good health. The chain links TRBV28 to TRBJ2-1; 9 nucleotides line up with TRBD2. The sample was blood. CDR3 bases: TGTGCCAGCAAGAGGCGGGGGGGCAATTATGAGCAGTTCTTC. This sequence encodes CASKRRGGNYEQFF.